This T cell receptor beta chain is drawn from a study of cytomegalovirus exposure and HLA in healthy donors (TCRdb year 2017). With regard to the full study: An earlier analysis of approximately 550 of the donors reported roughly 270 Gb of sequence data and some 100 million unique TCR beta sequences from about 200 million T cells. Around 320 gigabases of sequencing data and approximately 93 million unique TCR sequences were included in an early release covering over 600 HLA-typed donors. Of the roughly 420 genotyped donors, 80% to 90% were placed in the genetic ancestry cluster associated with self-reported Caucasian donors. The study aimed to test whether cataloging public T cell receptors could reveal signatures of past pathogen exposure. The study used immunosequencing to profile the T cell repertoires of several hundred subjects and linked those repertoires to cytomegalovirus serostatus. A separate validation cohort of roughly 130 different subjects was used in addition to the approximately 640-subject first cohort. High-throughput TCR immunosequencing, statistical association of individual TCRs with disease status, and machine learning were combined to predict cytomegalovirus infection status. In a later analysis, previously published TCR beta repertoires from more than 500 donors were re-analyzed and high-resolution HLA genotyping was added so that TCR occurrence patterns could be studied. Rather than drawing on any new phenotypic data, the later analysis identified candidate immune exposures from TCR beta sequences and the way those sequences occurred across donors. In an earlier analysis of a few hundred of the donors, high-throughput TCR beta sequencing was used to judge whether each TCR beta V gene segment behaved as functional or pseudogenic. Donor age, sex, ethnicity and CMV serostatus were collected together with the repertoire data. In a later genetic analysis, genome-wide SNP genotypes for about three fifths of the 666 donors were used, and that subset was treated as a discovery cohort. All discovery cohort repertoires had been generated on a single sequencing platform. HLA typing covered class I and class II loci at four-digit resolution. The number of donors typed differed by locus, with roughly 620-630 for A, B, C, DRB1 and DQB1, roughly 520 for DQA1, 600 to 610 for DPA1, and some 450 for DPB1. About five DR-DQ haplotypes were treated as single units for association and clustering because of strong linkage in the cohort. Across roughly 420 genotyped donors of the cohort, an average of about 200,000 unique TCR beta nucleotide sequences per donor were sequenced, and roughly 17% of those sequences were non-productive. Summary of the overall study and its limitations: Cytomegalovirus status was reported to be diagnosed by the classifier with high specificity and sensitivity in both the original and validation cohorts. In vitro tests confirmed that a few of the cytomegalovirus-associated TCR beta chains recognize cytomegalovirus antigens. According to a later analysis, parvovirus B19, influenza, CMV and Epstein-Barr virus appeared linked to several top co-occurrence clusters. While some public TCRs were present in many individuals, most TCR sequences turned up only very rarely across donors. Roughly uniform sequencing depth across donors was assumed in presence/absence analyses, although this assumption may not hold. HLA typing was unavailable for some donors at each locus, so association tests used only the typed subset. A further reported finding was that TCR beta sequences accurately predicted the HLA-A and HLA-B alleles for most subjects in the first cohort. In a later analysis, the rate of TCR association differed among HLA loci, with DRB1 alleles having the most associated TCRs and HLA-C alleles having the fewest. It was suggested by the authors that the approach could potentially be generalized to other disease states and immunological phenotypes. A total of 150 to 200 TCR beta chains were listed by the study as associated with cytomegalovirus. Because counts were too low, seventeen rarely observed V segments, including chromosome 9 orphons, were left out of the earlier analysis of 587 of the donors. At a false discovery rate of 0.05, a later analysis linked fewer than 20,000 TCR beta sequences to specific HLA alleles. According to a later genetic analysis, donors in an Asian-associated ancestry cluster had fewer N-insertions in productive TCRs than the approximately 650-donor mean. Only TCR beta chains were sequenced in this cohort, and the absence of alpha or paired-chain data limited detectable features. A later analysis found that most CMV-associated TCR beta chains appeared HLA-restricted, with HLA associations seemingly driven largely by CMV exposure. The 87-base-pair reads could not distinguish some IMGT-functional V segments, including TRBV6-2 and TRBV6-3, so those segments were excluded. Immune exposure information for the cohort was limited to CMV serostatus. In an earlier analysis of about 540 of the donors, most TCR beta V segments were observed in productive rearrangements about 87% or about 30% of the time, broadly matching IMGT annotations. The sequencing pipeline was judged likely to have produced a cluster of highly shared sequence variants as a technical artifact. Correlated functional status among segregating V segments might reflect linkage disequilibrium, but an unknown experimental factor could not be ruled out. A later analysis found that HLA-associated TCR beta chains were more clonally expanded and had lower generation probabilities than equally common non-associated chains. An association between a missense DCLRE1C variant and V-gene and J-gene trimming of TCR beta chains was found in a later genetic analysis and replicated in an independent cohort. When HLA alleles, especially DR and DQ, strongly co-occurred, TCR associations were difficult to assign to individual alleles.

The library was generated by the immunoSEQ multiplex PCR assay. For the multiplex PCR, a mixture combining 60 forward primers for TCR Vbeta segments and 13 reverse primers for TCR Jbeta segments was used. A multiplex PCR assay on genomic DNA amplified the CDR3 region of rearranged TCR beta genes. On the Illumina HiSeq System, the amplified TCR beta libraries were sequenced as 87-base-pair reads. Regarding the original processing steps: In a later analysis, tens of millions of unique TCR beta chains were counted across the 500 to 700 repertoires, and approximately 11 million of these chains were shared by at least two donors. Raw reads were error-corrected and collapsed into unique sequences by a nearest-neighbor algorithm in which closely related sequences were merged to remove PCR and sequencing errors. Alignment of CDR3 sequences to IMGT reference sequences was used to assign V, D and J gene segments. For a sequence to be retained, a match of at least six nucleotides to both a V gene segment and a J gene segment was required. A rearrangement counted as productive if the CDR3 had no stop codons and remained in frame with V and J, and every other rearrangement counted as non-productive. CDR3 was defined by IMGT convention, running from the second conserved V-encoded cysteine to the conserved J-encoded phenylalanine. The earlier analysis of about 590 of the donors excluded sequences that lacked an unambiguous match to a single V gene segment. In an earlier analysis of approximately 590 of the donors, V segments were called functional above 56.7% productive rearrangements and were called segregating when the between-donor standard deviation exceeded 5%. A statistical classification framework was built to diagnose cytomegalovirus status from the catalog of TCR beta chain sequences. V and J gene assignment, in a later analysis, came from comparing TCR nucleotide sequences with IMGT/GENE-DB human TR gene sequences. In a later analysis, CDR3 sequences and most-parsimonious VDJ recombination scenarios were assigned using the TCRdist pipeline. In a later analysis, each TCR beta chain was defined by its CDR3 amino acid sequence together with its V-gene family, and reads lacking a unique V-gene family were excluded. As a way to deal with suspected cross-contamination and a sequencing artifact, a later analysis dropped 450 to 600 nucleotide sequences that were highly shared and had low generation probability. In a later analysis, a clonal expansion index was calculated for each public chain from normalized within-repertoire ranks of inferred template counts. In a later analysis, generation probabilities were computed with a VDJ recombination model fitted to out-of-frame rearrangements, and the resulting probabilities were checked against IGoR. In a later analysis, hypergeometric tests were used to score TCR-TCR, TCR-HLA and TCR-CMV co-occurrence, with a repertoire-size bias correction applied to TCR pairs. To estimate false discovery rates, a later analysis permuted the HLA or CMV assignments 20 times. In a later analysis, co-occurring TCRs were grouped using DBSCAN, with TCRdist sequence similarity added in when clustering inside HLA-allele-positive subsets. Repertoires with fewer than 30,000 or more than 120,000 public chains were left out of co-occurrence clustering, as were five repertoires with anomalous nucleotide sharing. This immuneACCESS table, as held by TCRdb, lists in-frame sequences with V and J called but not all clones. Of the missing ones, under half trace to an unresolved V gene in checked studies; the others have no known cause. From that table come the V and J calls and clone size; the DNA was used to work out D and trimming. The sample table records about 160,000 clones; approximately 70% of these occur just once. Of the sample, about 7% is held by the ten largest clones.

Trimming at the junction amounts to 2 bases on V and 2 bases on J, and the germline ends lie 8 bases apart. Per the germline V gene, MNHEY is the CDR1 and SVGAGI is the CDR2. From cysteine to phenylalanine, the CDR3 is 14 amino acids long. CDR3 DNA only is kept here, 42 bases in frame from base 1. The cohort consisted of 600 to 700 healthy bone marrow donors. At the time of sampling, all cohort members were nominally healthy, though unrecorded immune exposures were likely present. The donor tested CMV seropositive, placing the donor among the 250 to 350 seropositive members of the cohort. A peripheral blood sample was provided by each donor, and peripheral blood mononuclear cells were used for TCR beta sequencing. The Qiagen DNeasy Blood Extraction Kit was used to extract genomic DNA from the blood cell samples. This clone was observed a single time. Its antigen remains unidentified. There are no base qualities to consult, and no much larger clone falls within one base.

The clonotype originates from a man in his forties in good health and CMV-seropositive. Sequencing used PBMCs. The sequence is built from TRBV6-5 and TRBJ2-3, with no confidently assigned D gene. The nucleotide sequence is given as TGTGCCAGCAGTTACCCCCCCTACACAGATACGCAGTATTTT. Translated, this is CASSYPPYTDTQYF.